This entry is about one T cell receptor (beta chain). Its antigen is not identified. This record belongs to a study of cytomegalovirus exposure and HLA in healthy donors. Study-wide results and limits: Clusters of TCRs from the first cohort tended to co-occur in the 130 or so validation repertoires (as a later analysis found). Across donors, most TCRs were seen rarely, yet some public ones were widespread.

Here immunoSEQ multiplex PCR was the method, and the copy in TCRdb shows in-frame clones only, minus some. The data show 70,000 to 75,000 clones, with about 95% seen just once and roughly 1% held by the top ten. The germline V gene encodes CDR1 SGHAT and CDR2 FQNNGV. This CDR3 contains 13 residues. V was clipped by 6 bases and J by 3 bases, with 12 bases between them. The chain links TRBV11-2 to TRBJ2-7; TRBD1 might be the D (6 bases). The source material was PBMCs. This TCR derives from a woman under 30 in good health and CMV-seronegative. This CDR3 is CASRPTGYYEQYF. DNA for the CDR3: TGTGCCAGCAGACCGACAGGATACTACGAGCAGTACTTC.